A single sample gave rise to the 21 T cell receptor beta chains below, sequenced in a study of T cells in Graves' hyperthyroidism and ophthalmopathy. TCR beta CDR3 region amplification was performed from RNA transcripts. When the TCR CDR3 underwent first-round RT-PCR, the HTBI primer set was used. TCRdb re-analysed the multiplex PCR reads in MiXCR, keeping a single row per CDR3 protein. The sample records around 200,000 distinct CDR3 sequences, approximately 15% being singletons. What was sequenced was blood. Receptors were obtained from a woman between 45 and 65 years old with Graves' hyperthyroidism.

This clonotype was recorded at least ten times. This chain uses TRBV12-3 or TRBV12-4 with TRBJ2-1, with TRBD1 matching 9 bases. V gave up 6 bases and J gave up 7 bases; unmatched junction bases: 7. The CDR3 has 14 residues. The CDR3 reads CASSSEDRGNEQFF. For the CDR3, the DNA is TGTGCCAGCAGCTCCGAGGACAGGGGAAATGAGCAGTTCTTC.

This clonotype has at least ten counts. The rearrangement joins TRBV15 to TRBJ2-3, with a possible D match to TRBD2 (5 bases). The CDR3 loop spans 13 amino acids. CDR1 is LNHNV, CDR2 YYDKDF, per germline (reference sequence). The V end was cut by 5 bases, the J end by 4 bases, with 10 bases between. The CDR3 loop reads CATSGLASDTQYF. CDR3 sequence (DNA): TGTGCCACCAGCGGGTTAGCGTCAGATACGCAGTATTTT.

V and J are TRBV4-1 and TRBJ2-7, with a tentative D call TRBD1 (6 bases). Germline V gene data show CDR1 as MGHRA and CDR2 as YSYEKL. Trimming took off 4 bases at V and 1 base at J, with 14 bases between the two ends. This CDR3 contains 15 residues. CDR3 loop: CASSPSRGRSYEQYF. The DNA for the CDR3 is TGCGCCAGCAGCCCCTCCAGGGGACGGTCCTACGAGCAGTACTTC.

This clonotype occurred many times. This chain connects TRBV3-1 to TRBJ2-3, with D possibly being TRBD1 (6 bases). CDR1 LGHDT and CDR2 YNNKEL come from the germline V gene (reference sequence). Trimming stripped 2 bases from V and 7 bases from J, with 16 bases between. The CDR3 sequence is 15 residues long. In DNA, the CDR3 is TGTGCCAGCAGCCAAAACAGGGTTTTGTCCTATACGCAGTATTTT. This gives the protein CASSQNRVLSYTQYF.

With respect to this clonotype: With a much larger clone just one base away, this may be a read error. This chain joins TRBV2 and TRBJ2-7; 7 positions agree with TRBD1. This CDR3 spans 14 amino acids. V lost 7 bases to trimming and J lost 3 bases; unmatched junction nucleotides: 9. CDR1 SNHLY and CDR2 FYNNEI come from the germline V gene. In DNA, the CDR3 is TGTGCCAGCACCGCGACAGGGCCTGTCTACGAGCAGTACTTC. Encoded protein: CASTATGPVYEQYF.

This clonotype was observed at least ten times. The rearrangement joins TRBV28 to TRBJ1-6; TRBD1 might be the D (6 bases). Between the trimmed V and J ends, which lost 4 bases and 14 bases, there was a span of 12 bases. CDR3 length equals 12 residues. CDR1 and CDR2 (germline): MDHEN, SYDVKM. DNA of the CDR3: TGTGCCAGCAGTTCACGGGGGCAGTCCCTCCACTTT. As protein: CASSSRGQSLHF.

This clonotype was observed many times. The rearrangement joins TRBV5-1 to TRBJ2-7; weak D call: TRBD1 (5 bases). Germline V lookup: CDR1 SGHRS, CDR2 YFSETQ. Trimming removed 4 bases from V and 1 base from J, with 15 bases in between. The CDR3 is made up of 15 amino acids. Written as DNA, the CDR3 is TGCGCCAGCAGCAGCAGTAGGGGCCGATCCTACGAGCAGTACTTC. Translated, it gives CASSSSRGRSYEQYF.

This clonotype was seen at least ten times. The rearrangement joins TRBV7-2 to TRBJ2-2; D remains unclear. The germline V gene encodes CDR1 SGHTA and CDR2 FQGNSA. The CDR3 is 18 residues long. Between the trimmed V and J ends, which lost 7 bases and 1 base, there was a span of 22 bases. CDR3 loop: CASNRIGSNPLNTGELFF. The CDR3 nucleotides are TGTGCCAGCAACCGAATCGGCTCCAACCCATTGAACACCGGGGAGCTGTTTTTT.

This clonotype was picked up many times. This chain connects TRBV29-1 to TRBJ1-1; tentatively, D is TRBD1 (5 bases). The CDR3 sequence is 11 residues long. Trimming removed 4 bases at V and 7 bases at J, with 10 bases between. CDR1 is SQVTM and CDR2 is ANQGSEA in the germline V gene. The CDR3 loop is CSVGVRGEAFF. Written as DNA, the CDR3 is TGCAGCGTTGGAGTTAGGGGTGAAGCTTTCTTT.

Many counts were recorded for this clonotype. The chain recombines TRBV27 with TRBJ2-3; TRBD2 matches 7 bases. Germline CDR1 MNHEY, CDR2 SMNVEV (reference sequence). The trim removed 6 bases at V and 2 bases at J, leaving 5 bases unmatched. This CDR3 comprises 14 residues. The CDR3 coding sequence is TGTGCCAGCAGCTTAGGACTAGTCACAGATACGCAGTATTTT. It is translated as CASSLGLVTDTQYF.

V gene TRBV28 combines with J gene TRBJ2-7; 7 bases fit TRBD1. This CDR3 is 14 amino acids long. Trimming removed 6 bases from V and 2 bases from J; junction bases left unmatched: 7. Germline V gene sequence: CDR1 MDHEN, CDR2 SYDVKM. The CDR3 reads CASRRGQSTYEQYF. For the CDR3, the DNA is TGTGCCAGCAGGAGGGGACAGTCGACCTACGAGCAGTACTTC.

The table lists this clonotype with many counts. The J gene is TRBJ2-3, the V gene TRBV28; a weak D match, TRBD2 (7 bases). The CDR3 is 13 residues long. Trimming stripped 8 bases from V and 6 bases from J, with 15 bases between. Germline CDR1 reads MDHEN; CDR2 reads SYDVKM. The CDR3: CASLSGGWDTQYF. CDR3 in DNA: TGTGCCAGCCTTTCGGGGGGCTGGGATACGCAGTATTTT.

This clonotype was recorded at least ten times. The CDR3 loop is CASSWAQVAGANVLTF. DNA for the CDR3: TGTGCCAGCAGTTGGGCCCAGGTGGCTGGGGCCAACGTCCTGACTTTC. This chain joins TRBV27 and TRBJ2-6; D unclear. Trimming took off 4 bases at V and 2 bases at J, with 12 bases between the two ends. The CDR3 totals 16 residues. From germline, CDR1 is MNHEY and CDR2 SMNVEV (reference sequence).

This clonotype appeared many times. The chain couples TRBV20-1 to TRBJ2-2, with 12 bases identical to TRBD2. The CDR3 contains 14 residues. The germline gives CDR1 DFQATT, CDR2 SNEGSKA (reference sequence). Losses at the gene ends were 2 bases for V and 6 bases for J; bases not matched to a gene: 1. In DNA form, the CDR3 reads TGCAGTGCTAGACCTAGCGGGGGGGCCGGGGAGCTGTTTTTT. It encodes CSARPSGGAGELFF.

This clonotype came up a few times. The V and J genes are TRBV4-2 and TRBJ1-1; possible D gene TRBD1, 5 bases. Trimming pared 1 base from V and 9 bases from J, leaving 15 bases between. Per the germline V gene, CDR1 is LGHNA and CDR2 is YNFKEQ. The CDR3 loop spans 14 amino acids. CDR3 DNA: TGTGCCAGCAGCCAAGTGGATCATAGGGGAAAAGCTTTCTTT. Its translation: CASSQVDHRGKAFF.

The table lists this clonotype with many counts. The chain couples TRBV28 to TRBJ1-2; possibly TRBD1 for D (5 bases). V was clipped by 3 bases and J by 1 base, with 9 bases between them. CDR1 and CDR2 (germline): MDHEN, SYDVKM. CDR3 length equals 14 residues. CDR3 region: CASSFGGNNYGYTF. The DNA of the CDR3 is TGTGCCAGCAGTTTTGGGGGAAATAACTATGGCTACACCTTC.

This clonotype occurred many times. CDR3 DNA: TGCAGTGCCCCCTATTTAGGTAGAGCTTTCTTT. This codes for CSAPYLGRAFF. This chain joins TRBV20-1 and TRBJ1-1; D unresolved. With 6 bases removed from V and 10 bases from J, the gap between germline ends came to 15 bases. The CDR3 extends over 11 amino acids. Per the germline V gene, CDR1 is DFQATT and CDR2 is SNEGSKA (reference sequence).

This clonotype was detected ten times or more. This chain uses TRBV27 with TRBJ1-1; tentative D call: TRBD1 (6 bases). The CDR3 is 13 residues long. The germline V gene encodes CDR1 MNHEY and CDR2 SMNVEV (reference sequence). Deletions cut 2 bases from V and 7 bases from J, with 11 bases between. The CDR3 loop reads CASSLHGGGEAFF. CDR3 nucleotides: TGTGCCAGCAGTTTACACGGGGGCGGTGAAGCTTTCTTT.

The chain is built from TRBV15 and TRBJ1-1; the D gene is possibly TRBD1 (5 bases). The CDR3 consists of 14 residues. Trimming removed 0 bases from V and 0 bases from J, with 5 bases in between. CDR1 LNHNV and CDR2 YYDKDF come from the germline V gene (reference sequence). The CDR3 DNA sequence: TGTGCCACCAGCAGAGACAGGGTGAACACTGAAGCTTTCTTT. Protein product: CATSRDRVNTEAFF.

This clonotype was counted at least ten times. The rearrangement links TRBV3-1 to TRBJ2-7; D is uncertain. Trimming left V 0 bases short and J 0 bases short, with 9 bases between. This CDR3 has 15 amino acids. CDR1 is LGHDT, CDR2 YNNKEL, per germline (reference sequence). The CDR3 loop is CASSQEVAASYEQYF. The CDR3 DNA is TGTGCCAGCAGCCAAGAGGTGGCAGCCTCCTACGAGCAGTACTTC.

This clonotype showed up many times. The chain recombines TRBV12-3 or TRBV12-4 with TRBJ2-1; 7 nucleotides align to TRBD1. The junction had 13 bases not matched to a gene; V was cut back by 6 bases and J by 2 bases. This CDR3 contains 17 residues. The CDR3 protein is CASSLRQGQTPYNEQFF. DNA for the CDR3: TGTGCCAGCAGCCTGAGACAGGGCCAAACCCCCTACAATGAGCAGTTCTTC.